Each of the 6 T cell receptor beta chains below was sequenced from the same sample in a study of long-term antiretroviral therapy in people with HIV. The immunoSEQ assay was v3.0, run at survey level. Produced via immunoSEQ multiplex PCR; TCRdb's table is partial and in-frame only. The repertoire consists of some 30,000 clones, with 90% to 95% occurring once and the leading ten covering 2.5% to 3%. The starting material was unsorted PBMCs, obtained approximately 7.4 years after starting antiretroviral therapy. The receptors derive from a man aged 50-60 years with HIV.

The genes are TRBV5-4 and TRBJ2-3; D is perhaps TRBD1 (5 bases). The CDR3 sequence is 16 residues long. Germline V gives CDR1 SGHNT, CDR2 YYREEE (reference sequence). Trimming left V 3 bases short and J 5 bases short, with 19 bases between. CDR3 sequence: CASSSPIGAREDTQYF. As DNA, the CDR3 is TGTGCCAGCAGCTCACCGATAGGGGCGCGAGAAGATACGCAGTATTTT.

V is TRBV21-1 and J is TRBJ1-1; the table's D call TRBD1 went unverified against the DNA. TRBV21-1 is a pseudogene locus. This CDR3 has 14 residues. CDR3: CASSADRGPTEAFF. CDR3 bases: TGTGCCAGCAGCGCAGACAGGGGGCCGACTGAAGCTTTCTTT.

The V and J genes are TRBV4-1 and TRBJ2-7; 10 nucleotides line up with TRBD1. After removal of 5 bases from V and 2 bases from J, the junction contained 6 bases not matched to a gene. The CDR3 has 15 amino acids. Looked up from germline, CDR1 is MGHRA and CDR2 is YSYEKL. This CDR3 reads CASSDSGTGAYEQYF. For the CDR3, the DNA is TGCGCCAGCAGCGATTCCGGGACAGGGGCCTACGAGCAGTACTTC.

CDR3 loop: CASSLARGTEAFF. The CDR3 DNA is TGTGCCAGCAGCTTAGCCAGGGGAACTGAAGCTTTCTTT. V usage is TRBV7-8 and J usage is TRBJ1-1, with a possible D match to TRBD1 (6 bases). The CDR3 totals 13 residues. CDR1 and CDR2 (germline): SGHVS, FQNEAQ. Trimming took 0 bases from V and 5 from J, leaving 7 bases between them.

This CDR3 reads CASRSWGEAFF. The CDR3 region has the DNA TGTGCCAGCAGATCCTGGGGTGAAGCTTTCTTT. V usage is TRBV6-5 and J usage is TRBJ1-1; D ambiguous. The V end lost 6 bases, the J end lost 7 bases, and 9 bases lay between the germline ends. Germline lookup yields CDR1 MNHEY and CDR2 SVGAGI. This CDR3 has 11 residues.

J is TRBJ2-1 and V is TRBV6-5; D is possibly TRBD2 (6 bases). CDR3 length: 16 residues. Germline assignment: CDR1 MNHEY and CDR2 SVGAGI. V lost 4 bases and J 6 bases, leaving 19 bases between the germline ends. The CDR3 loop reads CASSFSVDGGSNEQFF. In DNA, the CDR3 is TGTGCCAGCAGTTTTTCCGTGGATGGAGGGTCCAATGAGCAGTTCTTC.